The T cell receptor beta chain described here comes from a study of T cells in Graves' hyperthyroidism and ophthalmopathy. The TCR beta CDR3 regions underwent amplification using RNA transcripts as the source. When the TCR CDR3 underwent first-round RT-PCR, the HTBI primer set was used. TCRdb re-called the multiplex PCR reads through MiXCR, storing one row per CDR3 protein. The sample carries around 600,000 distinct CDR3 sequences, roughly 15% recorded once. The germline V gene encodes CDR1 SGHTA and CDR2 FQGNSA. The CDR3 is 15 residues long. Between the trimmed V and J ends, which lost 5 bases and 7 bases, there was a span of 18 bases.

Sequencing input: blood. The receptor was isolated from a woman between 45 and 60 years old with Graves' ophthalmopathy. The J gene is TRBJ1-5, the V gene TRBV7-2, with TRBD1 as a possible D gene (6 bases). In DNA, the CDR3 is TGTGCCAGCAGCCCGAGCTTCCCGGGGGCGCAGCCCCAGCATTTT. Translation gives CASSPSFPGAQPQHF.